This is a list of T cell receptor beta chains from one sample in a study of Ad26.COV2.S vaccination and SARS-CoV-2 variants. The method was immunoSEQ multiplex PCR; TCRdb's version includes in-frame clones alone and lacks a portion of them. Of some 390,000 clones listed, around nine tenths are singletons. The sequences come from peripheral blood, collected in a trial of Ad26.COV2.S vaccine versus placebo. These receptors were obtained from a person aged 18-65 years who received the Ad26.COV2.S COVID-19 vaccine or a placebo. Each CDR3 is given with its conserved first and last residue. D genes are given only for firm matches.

>.|TRBJ2-7|TRBV18
CASSPANLYEQYF
>TRBD2|TRBJ2-1|TRBV4-3
CASSPFQGTNSYNEQFF
>TRBD1|TRBJ2-6|TRBV7-2
CASSTGQGGSGANVLTF
>TRBD1|TRBJ1-5|TRBV19
CASSATGRGFSQPQHF
>.|TRBJ1-1|TRBV19
CASSMSGEENTEAFF
>.|TRBJ2-1|TRBV12-3/TRBV12-4
CASSGTNYNEQFF
>TRBD1|TRBJ2-7|TRBV27
CASSLSGTGPPRWYF
>.|TRBJ2-3|TRBV5-1
CASSFGGVTDTQYF
>TRBD2|TRBJ2-5|TRBV3-1/TRBV3-2
CASSRGGTETQYF
>TRBD1|TRBJ1-5|TRBV4-1
CASSQVTGFGQPQHF
>TRBD2|TRBJ2-2|TRBV4-1
CASSQESSGYGELFF
>.|TRBJ1-2|TRBV7-9
CASSLSGYTF
>.|TRBJ1-5|TRBV6-6
CASSRRGDQPQHF
>.|TRBJ1-4|TRBV11-2
CASSLNAANEKLFF
>.|TRBJ2-4|TRBV6-5
CASSDSSLGGNIQYF
>.|TRBJ1-5|TRBV11-2
CASSPGVSNQPQHF
>.|TRBJ2-3|TRBV5-1
CASKGPTATDTQYF
>.|TRBJ1-3|TRBV14
CASSQLSSGNTIYF
>.|TRBJ1-2|TRBV6-6
CASSAPYGYTF
>.|TRBJ2-7|TRBV10-3
CAISESWGYEQYF
>TRBD1|TRBJ2-3|TRBV3-1/TRBV3-2
CASSQPQGATDTQYF
>.|TRBJ1-2|TRBV19
CASRPWTVGGYTF
>TRBD1|TRBJ2-7|TRBV2
CASRATGGRWYF
>TRBD1|TRBJ1-5|TRBV18
CASSPRTGDQPQHF
>.|TRBJ1-2|TRBV27
CASGRNYGYTF
>TRBD1|TRBJ1-3|TRBV7-2
CASSLPRGLGNTIYF
>.|TRBJ2-2|TRBV12-3/TRBV12-4
CASGYLGGELFF
>TRBD2|TRBJ2-7|TRBV4-3
CASSQVLAGAVGYEQYF
>.|TRBJ1-4|TRBV5-1
CASSLQGVWEKLFF
>.|TRBJ1-2|TRBV6-2/TRBV6-3
CASSYSREAHGYTF
>.|TRBJ2-7|TRBV11-2
CASSLGAYEQYF
>TRBD2|TRBJ2-5|TRBV6-5
CASRTGTSAQETQYF